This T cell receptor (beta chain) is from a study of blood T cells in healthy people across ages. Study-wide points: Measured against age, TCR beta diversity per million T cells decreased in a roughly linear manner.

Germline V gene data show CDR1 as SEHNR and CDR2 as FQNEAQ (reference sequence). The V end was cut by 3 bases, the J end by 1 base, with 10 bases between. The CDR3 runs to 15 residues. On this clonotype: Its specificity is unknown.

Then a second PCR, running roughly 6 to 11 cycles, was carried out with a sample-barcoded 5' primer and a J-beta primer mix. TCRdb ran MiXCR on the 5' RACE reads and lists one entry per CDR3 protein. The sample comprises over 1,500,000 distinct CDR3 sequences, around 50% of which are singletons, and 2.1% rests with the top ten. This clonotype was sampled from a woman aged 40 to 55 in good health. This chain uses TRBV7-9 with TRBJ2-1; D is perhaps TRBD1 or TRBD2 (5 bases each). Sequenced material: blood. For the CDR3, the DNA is TGTGCCAGCAGCTTTCTCGAGGGGTCCTACAATGAGCAGTTCTTC. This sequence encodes CASSFLEGSYNEQFF.